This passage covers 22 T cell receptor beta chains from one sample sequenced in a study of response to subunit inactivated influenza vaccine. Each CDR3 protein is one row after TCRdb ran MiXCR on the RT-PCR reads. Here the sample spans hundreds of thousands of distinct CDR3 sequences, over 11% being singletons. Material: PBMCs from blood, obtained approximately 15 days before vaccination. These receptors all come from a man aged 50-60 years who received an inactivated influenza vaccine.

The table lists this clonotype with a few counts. The DNA for the CDR3 is TGTGCCAGCAGCTTAGCGGGACTAGCCTATGAGACCCAGTACTTC. It yields the protein CASSLAGLAYETQYF. The chain uses TRBV7-2 and TRBJ2-5; 9 nucleotides match TRBD2. V lost 0 bases to trimming and J lost 5 bases; unmatched junction nucleotides: 4. CDR3 size: 15 residues. Per germline, CDR1 SGHTA and CDR2 FQGNSA.

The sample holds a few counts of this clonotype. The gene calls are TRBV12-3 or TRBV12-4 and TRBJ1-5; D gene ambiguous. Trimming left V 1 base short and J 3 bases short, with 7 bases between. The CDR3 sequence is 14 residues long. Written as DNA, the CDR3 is TGTGCCAGCAGTTTAGGGGTTATCAATCAGCCCCAGCATTTT. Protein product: CASSLGVINQPQHF.

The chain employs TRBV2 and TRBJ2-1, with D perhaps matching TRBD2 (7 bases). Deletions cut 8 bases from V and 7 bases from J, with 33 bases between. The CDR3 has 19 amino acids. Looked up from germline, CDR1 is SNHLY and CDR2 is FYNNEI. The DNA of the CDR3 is TGTGCCAGCTGGGGACAAACTTTATATGGCGGGAGAGGTTGGAATGAGCAGTTCTTC. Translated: CASWGQTLYGGRGWNEQFF.

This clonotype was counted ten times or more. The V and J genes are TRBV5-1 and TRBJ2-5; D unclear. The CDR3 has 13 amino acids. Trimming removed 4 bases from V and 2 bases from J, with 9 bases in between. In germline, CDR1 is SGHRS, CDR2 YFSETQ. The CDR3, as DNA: TGCGCCAGCAGCGGTAGGCAGCAAGAGACCCAGTACTTC. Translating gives CASSGRQQETQYF.

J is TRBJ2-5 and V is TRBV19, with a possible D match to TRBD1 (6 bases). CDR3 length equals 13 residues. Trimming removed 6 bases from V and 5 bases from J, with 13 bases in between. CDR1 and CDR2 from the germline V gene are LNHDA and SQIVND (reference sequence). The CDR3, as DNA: TGTGCCAGTAGGCAGGGGTCCCGGGAGACCCAGTACTTC. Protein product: CASRQGSRETQYF.

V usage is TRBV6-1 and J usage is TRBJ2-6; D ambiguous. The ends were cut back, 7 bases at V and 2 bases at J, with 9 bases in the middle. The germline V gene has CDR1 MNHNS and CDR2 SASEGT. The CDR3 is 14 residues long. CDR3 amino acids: CASTVGTGANVLTF. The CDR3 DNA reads TGTGCCAGCACCGTCGGAACTGGGGCCAACGTCCTGACTTTC.

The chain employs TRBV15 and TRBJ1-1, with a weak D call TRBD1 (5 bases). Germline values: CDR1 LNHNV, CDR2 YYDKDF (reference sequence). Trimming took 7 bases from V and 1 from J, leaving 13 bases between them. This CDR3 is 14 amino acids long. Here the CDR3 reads CATTRGGANTEAFF. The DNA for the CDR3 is TGTGCCACCACCCGGGGAGGGGCGAACACTGAAGCTTTCTTT. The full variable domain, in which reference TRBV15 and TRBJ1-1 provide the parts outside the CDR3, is DAMVIQNPRYQVTQFGKPVTLSCSQTLNHNVMYWYQQKSSQAPKLLFHYYDKDFNNEADTPDNFQSRRPNTSFCFLDIRSPGLGDTAMYLCATTRGGANTEAFFGQGTRLTVV.

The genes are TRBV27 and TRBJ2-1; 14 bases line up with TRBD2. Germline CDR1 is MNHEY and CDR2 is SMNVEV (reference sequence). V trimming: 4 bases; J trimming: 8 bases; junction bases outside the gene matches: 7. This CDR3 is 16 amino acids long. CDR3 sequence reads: CASSSTRLAGGDEQFF. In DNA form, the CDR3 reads TGTGCCAGCAGTTCCACCCGACTAGCGGGAGGGGATGAGCAGTTCTTC.

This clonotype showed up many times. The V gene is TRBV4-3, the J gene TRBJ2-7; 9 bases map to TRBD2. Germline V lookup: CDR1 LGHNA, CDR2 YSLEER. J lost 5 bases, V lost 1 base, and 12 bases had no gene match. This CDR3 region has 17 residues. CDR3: CASSQVSSGTRSNEQYF. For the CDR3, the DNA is TGCGCCAGCAGCCAAGTATCTAGCGGGACGAGATCGAACGAGCAGTACTTC.

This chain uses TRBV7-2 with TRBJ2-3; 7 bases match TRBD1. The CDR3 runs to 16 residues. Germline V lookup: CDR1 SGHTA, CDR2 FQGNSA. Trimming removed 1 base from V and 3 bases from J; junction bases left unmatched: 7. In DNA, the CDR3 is TGTGCCAGCAGCTTAGGGGGCAGGGGGAAAACAGATACGCAGTATTTT. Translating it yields CASSLGGRGKTDTQYF.

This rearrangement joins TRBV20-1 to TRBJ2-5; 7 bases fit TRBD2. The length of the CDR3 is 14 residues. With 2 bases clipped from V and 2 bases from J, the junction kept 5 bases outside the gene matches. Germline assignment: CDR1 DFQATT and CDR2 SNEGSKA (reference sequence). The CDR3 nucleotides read TGCAGTGCTAGACGTTCGGGACTACAAGAGACCCAGTACTTC. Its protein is CSARRSGLQETQYF.

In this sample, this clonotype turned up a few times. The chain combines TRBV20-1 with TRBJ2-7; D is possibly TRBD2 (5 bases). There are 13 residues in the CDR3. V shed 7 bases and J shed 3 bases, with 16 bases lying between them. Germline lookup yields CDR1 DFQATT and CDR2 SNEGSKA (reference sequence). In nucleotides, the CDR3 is TGCAGTGTCGACACCGGGAAAGGCTACGAGCAGTACTTC. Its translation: CSVDTGKGYEQYF.

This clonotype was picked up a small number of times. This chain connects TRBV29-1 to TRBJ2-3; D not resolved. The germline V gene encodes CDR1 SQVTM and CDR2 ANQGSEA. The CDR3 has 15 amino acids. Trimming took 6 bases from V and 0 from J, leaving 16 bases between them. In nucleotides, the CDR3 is TGCAGCGTCCGTGCCGTGATTCGCAGCACAGATACGCAGTATTTT. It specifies CSVRAVIRSTDTQYF.

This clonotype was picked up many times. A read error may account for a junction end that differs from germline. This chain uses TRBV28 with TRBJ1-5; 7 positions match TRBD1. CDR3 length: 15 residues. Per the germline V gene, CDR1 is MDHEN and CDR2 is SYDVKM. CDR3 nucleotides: TGCGCCAGCAGTTTCGCAGGGGGAGGCAATCAGCCCCAGCATTTT. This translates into CASSFAGGGNQPQHF. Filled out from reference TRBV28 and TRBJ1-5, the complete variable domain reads DVKVTQSSRYLVKRTGEKVFLECVQDMDHENMFWYRQDPGLGLRLIYFSYDVKMKEKGDIPEGYSVSREKKERFSLILESASTNQTSMYLCASSFAGGGNQPQHFGDGTRLSIL.

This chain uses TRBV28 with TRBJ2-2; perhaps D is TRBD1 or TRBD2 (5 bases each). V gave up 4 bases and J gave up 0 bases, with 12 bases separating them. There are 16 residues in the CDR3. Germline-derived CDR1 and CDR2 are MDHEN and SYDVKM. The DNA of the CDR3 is TGTGCCAGCAGTTCTCCGGGACCCGCGAACACCGGGGAGCTGTTTTTT. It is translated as CASSSPGPANTGELFF.

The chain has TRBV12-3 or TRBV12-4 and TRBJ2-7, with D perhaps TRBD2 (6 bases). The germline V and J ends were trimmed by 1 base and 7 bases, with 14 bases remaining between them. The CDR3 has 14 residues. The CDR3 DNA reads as TGTGCCAGCAGTTTAGTAAGGTTGGCGGGGGAGCAGTACTTC. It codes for CASSLVRLAGEQYF.

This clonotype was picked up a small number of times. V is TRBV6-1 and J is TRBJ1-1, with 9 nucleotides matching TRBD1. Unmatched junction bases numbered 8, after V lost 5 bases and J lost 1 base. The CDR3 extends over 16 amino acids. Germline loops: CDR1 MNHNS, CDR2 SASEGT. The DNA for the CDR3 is TGTGCCAGCAGTCAGGGACAGGGATATCGGAACACTGAAGCTTTCTTT. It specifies CASSQGQGYRNTEAFF.

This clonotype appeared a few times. CDR3 sequence: CASSLDVGLGYNEQFF. The DNA of the CDR3 is TGTGCCAGCAGCTTAGATGTAGGCTTAGGCTACAATGAGCAGTTCTTC. The V call is TRBV7-6, the J call TRBJ2-1; D is unresolved. The CDR3 has 16 residues. The ends were cut back, 1 base at V and 3 bases at J, with 13 bases in the middle. Germline V gives CDR1 SGHVS, CDR2 FNYEAQ.

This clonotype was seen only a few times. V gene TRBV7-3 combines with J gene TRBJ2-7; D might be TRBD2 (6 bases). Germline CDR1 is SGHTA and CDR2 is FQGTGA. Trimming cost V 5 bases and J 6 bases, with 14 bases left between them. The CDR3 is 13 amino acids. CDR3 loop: CASSLTRDSEQYF. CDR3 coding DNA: TGTGCCAGCAGCCTCACCCGGGACTCCGAGCAGTACTTC.

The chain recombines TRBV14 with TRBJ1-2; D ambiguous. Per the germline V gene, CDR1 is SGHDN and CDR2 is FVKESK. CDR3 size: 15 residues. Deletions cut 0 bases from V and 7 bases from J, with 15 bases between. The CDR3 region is CASSQDSLPASGYTF. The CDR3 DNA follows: TGTGCCAGCAGCCAAGATAGCTTACCGGCCAGTGGCTACACCTTC.

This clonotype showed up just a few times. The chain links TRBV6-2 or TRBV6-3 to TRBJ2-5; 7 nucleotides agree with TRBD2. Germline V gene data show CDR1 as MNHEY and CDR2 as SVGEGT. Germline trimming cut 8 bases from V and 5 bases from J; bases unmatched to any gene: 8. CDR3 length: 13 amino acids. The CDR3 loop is CASSAGGSETQYF. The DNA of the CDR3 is TGTGCCAGCTCCGCGGGCGGGAGTGAGACCCAGTACTTC.

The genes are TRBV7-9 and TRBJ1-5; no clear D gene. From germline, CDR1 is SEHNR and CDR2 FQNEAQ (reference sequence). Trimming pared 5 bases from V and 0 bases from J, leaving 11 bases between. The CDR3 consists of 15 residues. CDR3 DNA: TGTGCCAGCAGCCTACCCGGGGATAGCAATCAGCCCCAGCATTTT. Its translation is CASSLPGDSNQPQHF.